This T cell receptor (beta chain) originates from a study of human T cells and chemical hapten exposure. TCRdb re-analysed the RACE reads in MiXCR, keeping a single row per CDR3 protein. The sample holds fewer than 200,000 distinct CDR3 sequences; around 30% are singletons and the top ten take 2.5% to 3.5%. As to time point: pre-sensitization, week 0. The treatment: therapeutic diphenylcyclopropenone sensitization with weekly scalp DPC. Each donor was an alopecia patient between 18 and 70 years of age who qualified for DPC. The CDR3 totals 15 residues. Germline V lookup: CDR1 SGHTA, CDR2 FQGNSA. V dropped 5 bases and J dropped 0 bases, with 10 bases sitting between them.

Sequencing was performed on whole blood, taken in connection with sensitization to the hapten diphenylcyclopropenone (DPC). The receptor was derived from a woman aged 30 to 39 with alopecia areata. Some clones in this sample may be carry-over from other donors' samples. The chain combines TRBV7-2 with TRBJ2-2; D is undetermined. The CDR3 bases are TGTGCCAGCAGCCCGCCCGAGGCGAACACCGGGGAGCTGTTTTTT. It encodes CASSPPEANTGELFF.